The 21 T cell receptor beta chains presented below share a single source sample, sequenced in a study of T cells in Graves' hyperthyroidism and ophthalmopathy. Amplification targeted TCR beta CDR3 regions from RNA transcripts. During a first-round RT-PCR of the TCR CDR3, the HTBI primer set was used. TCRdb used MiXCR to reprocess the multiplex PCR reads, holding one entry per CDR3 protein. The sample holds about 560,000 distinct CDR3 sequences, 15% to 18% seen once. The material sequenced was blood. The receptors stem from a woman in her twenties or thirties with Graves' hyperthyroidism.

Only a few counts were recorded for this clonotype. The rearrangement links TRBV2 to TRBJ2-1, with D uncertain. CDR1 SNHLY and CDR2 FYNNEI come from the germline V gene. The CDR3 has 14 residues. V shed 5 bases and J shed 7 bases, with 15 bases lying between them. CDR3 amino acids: CASSTPRVENEQFF. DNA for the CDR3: TGTGCCAGCAGTACCCCTCGTGTGGAGAATGAGCAGTTCTTC.

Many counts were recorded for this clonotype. CDR3 DNA: TGTGCCAGCTCACCCAACAGGGGAGACTCTGGAAACACCATATATTTT. The encoded protein is CASSPNRGDSGNTIYF. This chain joins TRBV18 and TRBJ1-3; TRBD1 matches 7 bases. Germline CDR1 reads KGHSH; CDR2 reads LQKENI. The CDR3 loop spans 16 amino acids. Trimming took 3 bases from V and 0 from J; bases not matched to a gene: 5. The variable domain in full, completed from reference TRBV18 and TRBJ1-3, reads NAGVMQNPRHLVRRRGQEARLRCSPMKGHSHVYWYRQLPEEGLKFMVYLQKENIIDESGMPKERFSAEFPKEGPSILRIQQVVRGDSAAYFCASSPNRGDSGNTIYFGEGSWLTVV.

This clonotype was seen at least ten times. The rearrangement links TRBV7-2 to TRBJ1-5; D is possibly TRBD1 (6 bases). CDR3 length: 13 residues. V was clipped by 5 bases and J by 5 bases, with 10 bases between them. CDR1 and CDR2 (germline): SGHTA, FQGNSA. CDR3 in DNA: TGTGCCAGCAGCACGTCAGGGGATCAGCCCCAGCATTTT. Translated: CASSTSGDQPQHF. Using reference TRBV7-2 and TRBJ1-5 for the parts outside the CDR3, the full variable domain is GAGVSQSPSNKVTEKGKDVELRCDPISGHTALYWYRQSLGQGLEFLIYFQGNSAPDKSGLPSDRFSAERTGGSVSTLTIQRTQQEDSAVYLCASSTSGDQPQHFGDGTRLSIL.

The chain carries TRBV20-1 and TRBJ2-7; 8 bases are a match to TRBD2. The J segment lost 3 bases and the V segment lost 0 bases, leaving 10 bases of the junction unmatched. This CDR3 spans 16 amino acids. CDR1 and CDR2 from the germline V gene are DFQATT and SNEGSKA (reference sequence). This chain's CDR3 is CSARDARAGVGYEQYF. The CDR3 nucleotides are TGCAGTGCTAGAGATGCACGAGCGGGAGTAGGCTACGAGCAGTACTTC.

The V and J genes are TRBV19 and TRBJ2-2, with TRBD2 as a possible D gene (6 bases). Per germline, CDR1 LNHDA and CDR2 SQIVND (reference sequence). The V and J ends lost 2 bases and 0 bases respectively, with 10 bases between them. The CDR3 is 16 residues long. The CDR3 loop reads CASSIPWDSNTGELFF. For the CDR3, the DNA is TGTGCCAGTAGTATACCCTGGGACTCGAACACCGGGGAGCTGTTTTTT.

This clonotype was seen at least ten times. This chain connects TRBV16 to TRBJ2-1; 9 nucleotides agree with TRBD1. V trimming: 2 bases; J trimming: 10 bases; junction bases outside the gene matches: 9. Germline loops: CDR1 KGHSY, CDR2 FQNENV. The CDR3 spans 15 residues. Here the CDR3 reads CASSQSSQGAGEQFF. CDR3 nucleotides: TGTGCCAGCAGCCAAAGTTCACAGGGGGCTGGGGAGCAGTTCTTC.

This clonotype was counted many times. CDR3 bases: TGTGCCAGCAGTACACAGACTAGCGACACAGATACGCAGTATTTT. Translation gives CASSTQTSDTDTQYF. V gene TRBV27 combines with J gene TRBJ2-3, with 8 bases matching TRBD2. The CDR3 loop spans 15 amino acids. Looked up from germline, CDR1 is MNHEY and CDR2 is SMNVEV (reference sequence). V gave up 5 bases and J gave up 2 bases; unmatched junction bases: 6.

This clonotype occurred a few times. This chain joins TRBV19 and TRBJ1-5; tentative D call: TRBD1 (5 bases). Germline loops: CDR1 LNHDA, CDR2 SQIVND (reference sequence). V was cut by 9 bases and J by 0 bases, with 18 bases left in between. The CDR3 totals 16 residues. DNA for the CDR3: TGTGCCAGCCGGGACTACGAGGAGTATAGCAATCAGCCCCAGCATTTT. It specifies CASRDYEEYSNQPQHF.

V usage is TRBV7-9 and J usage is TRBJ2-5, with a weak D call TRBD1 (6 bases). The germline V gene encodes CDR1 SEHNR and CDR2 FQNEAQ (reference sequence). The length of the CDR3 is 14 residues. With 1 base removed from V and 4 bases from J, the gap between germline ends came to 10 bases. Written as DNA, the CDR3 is TGTGCCAGCAGCTTAGGGACAGTGAGAGAGACCCAGTACTTC. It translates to CASSLGTVRETQYF.

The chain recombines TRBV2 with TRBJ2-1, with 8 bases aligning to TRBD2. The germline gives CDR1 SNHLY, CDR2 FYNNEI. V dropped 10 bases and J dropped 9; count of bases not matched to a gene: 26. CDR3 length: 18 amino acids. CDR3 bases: TGTGCCACATGTGTACAGGATTCCGGGACTAGGTCGTTGGTTGAGCAGTTCTTC. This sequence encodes CATCVQDSGTRSLVEQFF.

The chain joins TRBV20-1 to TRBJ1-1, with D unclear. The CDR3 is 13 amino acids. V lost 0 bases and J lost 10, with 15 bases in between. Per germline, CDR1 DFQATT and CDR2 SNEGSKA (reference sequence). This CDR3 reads CSARDSDRAGAFF. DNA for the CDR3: TGCAGTGCTAGAGACAGTGATAGGGCAGGAGCTTTCTTT.

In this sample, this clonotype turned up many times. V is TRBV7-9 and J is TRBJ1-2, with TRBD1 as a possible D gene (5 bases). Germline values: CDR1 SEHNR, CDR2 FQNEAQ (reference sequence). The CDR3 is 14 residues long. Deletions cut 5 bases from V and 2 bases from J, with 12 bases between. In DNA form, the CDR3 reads TGTGCCAGCAGCCAGGGAGGCCGAAACTATGGCTACACCTTC. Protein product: CASSQGGRNYGYTF.

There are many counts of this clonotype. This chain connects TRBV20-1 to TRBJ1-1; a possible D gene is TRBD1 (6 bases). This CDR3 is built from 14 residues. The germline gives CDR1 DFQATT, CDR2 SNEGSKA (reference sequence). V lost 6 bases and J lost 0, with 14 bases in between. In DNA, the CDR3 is TGCAGTGCCACCAGGACAGTCATGAACACTGAAGCTTTCTTT. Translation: CSATRTVMNTEAFF.

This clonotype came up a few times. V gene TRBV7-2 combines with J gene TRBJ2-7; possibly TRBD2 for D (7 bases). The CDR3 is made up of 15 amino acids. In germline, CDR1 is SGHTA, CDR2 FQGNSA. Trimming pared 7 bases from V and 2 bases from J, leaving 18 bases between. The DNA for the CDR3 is TGTGCCAGCAACCAGGGGTGGGAGGGCCCCTACGAGCAGTACTTC. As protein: CASNQGWEGPYEQYF.

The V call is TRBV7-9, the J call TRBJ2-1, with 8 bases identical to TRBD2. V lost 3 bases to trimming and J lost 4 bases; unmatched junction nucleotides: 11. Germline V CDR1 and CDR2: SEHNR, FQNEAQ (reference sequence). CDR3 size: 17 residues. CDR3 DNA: TGTGCCAGCAGCTTGGGGGGAGCGGGAGCACTATACAATGAGCAGTTCTTC. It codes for CASSLGGAGALYNEQFF.

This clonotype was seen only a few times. The CDR3 spells CASSQERLADYNEQFF. The CDR3 region has the DNA TGCGCCAGCAGCCAAGAGAGACTAGCGGACTACAATGAGCAGTTCTTC. This chain uses TRBV4-3 with TRBJ2-1; 9 positions agree with TRBD2. The germline gives CDR1 LGHNA, CDR2 YSLEER. CDR3 length: 16 amino acids. Trimming cost V 0 bases and J 3 bases; bases outside gene matches: 3.

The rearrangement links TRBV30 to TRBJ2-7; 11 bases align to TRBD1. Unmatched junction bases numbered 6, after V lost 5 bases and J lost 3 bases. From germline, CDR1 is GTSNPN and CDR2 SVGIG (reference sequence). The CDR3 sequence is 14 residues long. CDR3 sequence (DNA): TGTGCCTGGGGGCTTGGGACAGGGGGCTACGAGCAGTACTTC. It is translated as CAWGLGTGGYEQYF.

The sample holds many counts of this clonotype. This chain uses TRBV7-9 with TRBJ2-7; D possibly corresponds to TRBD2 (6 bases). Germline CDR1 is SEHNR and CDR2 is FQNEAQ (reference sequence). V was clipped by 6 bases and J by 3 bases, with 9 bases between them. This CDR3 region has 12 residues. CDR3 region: CASSRDFYEQYF. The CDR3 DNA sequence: TGTGCCAGCAGTCGGGACTTCTACGAGCAGTACTTC.

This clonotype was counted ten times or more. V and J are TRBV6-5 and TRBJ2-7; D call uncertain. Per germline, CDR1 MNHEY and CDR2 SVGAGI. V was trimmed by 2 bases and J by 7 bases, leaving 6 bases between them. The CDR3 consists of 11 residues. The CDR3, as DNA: TGTGCCAGCAGTTACGTCGATGAGCAGTACTTC. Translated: CASSYVDEQYF.

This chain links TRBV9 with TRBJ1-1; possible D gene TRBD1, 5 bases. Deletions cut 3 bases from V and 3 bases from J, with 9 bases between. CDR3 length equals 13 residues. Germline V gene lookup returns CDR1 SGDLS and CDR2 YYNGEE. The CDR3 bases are TGTGCCAGCAGCGAGGGGATGCACACTGAAGCTTTCTTT. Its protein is CASSEGMHTEAFF.

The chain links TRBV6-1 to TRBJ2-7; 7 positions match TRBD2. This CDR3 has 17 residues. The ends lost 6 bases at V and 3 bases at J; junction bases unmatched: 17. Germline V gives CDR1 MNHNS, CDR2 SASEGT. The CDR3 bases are TGTGCCAGCAGCCCACCCTTTGTGGTAGCGGGCGTCTACGAGCAGTACTTC. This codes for CASSPPFVVAGVYEQYF.